A single sample is the source of the 28 T cell receptor beta chains below, sequenced in a study of T-cell reconstitution after alpha-beta-depleted transplantation in children. This sample's TCRbeta library carried unique molecular identifier barcodes. Each CDR3 protein gets one entry after TCRdb re-called the PCR reads with MiXCR. The sample has roughly 250,000 distinct CDR3 sequences; 7.5% to 9.5% are singletons. This sample comprised PBMCs, mostly from graft donor cells, obtained 180 days after TCRalphabeta/CD19-depleted stem cell transplant. Receptor source: a male patient between 10 and 17 years old who had a stem cell transplant for acute lymphoblastic leukemia, so the T cells may come from the graft donor.

About this clonotype itself: This may be a read error, as it is one base from a much larger clone. The V and J genes are TRBV7-9 and TRBJ1-1; no definite D call. The CDR3 runs to 15 residues. CDR1 is SEHNR and CDR2 is FQNEAQ in the germline V gene (reference sequence). The V gene lost 4 bases and the J gene lost 7 bases, with 19 bases spanning the gap. CDR3 sequence (DNA): TGTGCCAGCAGCTCCCTATCGGGATGGATATTTGAAGCTTTCTTT. This sequence encodes CASSSLSGWIFEAFF.

This clonotype has a count of ten or more. V usage is TRBV5-6 and J usage is TRBJ2-5; 10 positions agree with TRBD2. The V and J ends lost 4 bases and 7 bases, in that order; junction bases with no gene match: 22. CDR3 length: 19 amino acids. CDR1 is SGHDT and CDR2 is YYEEEE in the germline V gene. CDR3 nucleotide sequence: TGTGCCAGCAGCCCCCTCGGCGTTGCTAGCGGGGGAGCGCTGACGACCCAGTACTTC. The encoded protein is CASSPLGVASGGALTTQYF.

This clonotype has ten or more counts. The CDR3 DNA is TGTGCCAGTAGTATGGAGGAGACCCGCCCTACAGATACGCAGTATTTT. Translated: CASSMEETRPTDTQYF. V usage is TRBV19 and J usage is TRBJ2-3, with D possibly being TRBD2 (5 bases). The CDR3 loop spans 16 amino acids. The V gene's germline CDR1 is LNHDA and CDR2 SQIVND (reference sequence). Trimming took off 3 bases at V and 3 bases at J, with 16 bases between the two ends. Together with reference TRBV19 and TRBJ2-3, the CDR3 gives the full variable domain: DGGITQSPKYLFRKEGQNVTLSCEQNLNHDAMYWYRQDPGQGLRLIYYSQIVNDFQKGDIAEGYSVSREKKESFPLTVTSAQKNPTAFYLCASSMEETRPTDTQYFGPGTRLTVL.

This clonotype was counted many times. The chain is built from TRBV20-1 and TRBJ1-2; 7 bases line up with TRBD1. The CDR3 has 14 amino acids. Germline CDR1 reads DFQATT; CDR2 reads SNEGSKA (reference sequence). The V segment lost 0 bases and the J segment 8 bases; nucleotides outside the gene matches: 9. CDR3 in amino acids: CSARDSTGTGGYTF. CDR3 coding DNA: TGCAGTGCTAGAGACTCGACAGGGACCGGCGGCTACACCTTC.

In its sample, this clonotype was seen many times. The J gene is TRBJ2-3, the V gene TRBV7-2; 11 nucleotides agree with TRBD2. This CDR3 region has 15 residues. The V and J ends lost 5 bases and 6 bases, in that order; junction bases with no gene match: 7. The germline V gene has CDR1 SGHTA and CDR2 FQGNSA. The CDR3 DNA sequence: TGTGCCAGCAGCCCGGGACTAGCGGCAGGGGATACGCAGTATTTT. Amino acids: CASSPGLAAGDTQYF.

This clonotype was detected many times. The V and J genes are TRBV19 and TRBJ1-1; 8 bases are a match to TRBD1. With 6 bases clipped from V and 0 bases from J, the junction kept 6 bases outside the gene matches. Germline CDR1 reads LNHDA; CDR2 reads SQIVND (reference sequence). The CDR3 is made up of 15 amino acids. The CDR3 sequence is CASRTGDLMNTEAFF. CDR3 in DNA: TGTGCCAGTAGGACAGGGGATTTGATGAACACTGAAGCTTTCTTT.

This clonotype was recorded many times. This chain connects TRBV20-1 to TRBJ2-7; a weak D match, TRBD1 (5 bases). The V and J ends lost 3 bases and 3 bases respectively, with 27 bases between them. This CDR3 has 18 residues. CDR1 is DFQATT and CDR2 is SNEGSKA in the germline V gene (reference sequence). The CDR3 loop reads CSASPMGLVPTAGYEQYF. The CDR3 nucleotides read TGCAGTGCTAGTCCCATGGGGCTAGTCCCAACAGCTGGCTACGAGCAGTACTTC.

This clonotype was counted between two and nine times. This sequence joins TRBV28 and TRBJ2-3; D tentatively fits TRBD1 or TRBD2 (6 bases each). The CDR3 has 14 amino acids. Trimming left V 8 bases short and J 0 bases short, with 12 bases between. Germline values: CDR1 MDHEN, CDR2 SYDVKM. The CDR3 sequence: CASAGGHSTDTQYF. The CDR3, as DNA: TGTGCCAGCGCCGGGGGACATAGCACAGATACGCAGTATTTT.

This clonotype was recorded many times. This rearrangement joins TRBV28 to TRBJ1-5; 7 bases line up with TRBD1. Trimming took 6 bases from V and 4 from J; bases not matched to a gene: 6. Germline-derived CDR1 and CDR2 are MDHEN and SYDVKM. CDR3 length equals 14 residues. The CDR3 bases are TGTGCCAGCAGAGGGGGCTTTATTAATCAGCCCCAGCATTTT. Encoded protein: CASRGGFINQPQHF.

The chain joins TRBV6-1 to TRBJ2-3; D is perhaps TRBD1 (6 bases). The CDR3 is 17 residues long. Germline lookup yields CDR1 MNHNS and CDR2 SASEGT. The V and J ends lost 6 bases and 4 bases respectively, with 23 bases between them. CDR3 coding DNA: TGTGCCAGCAGCAGGCCAGGGGCAAATACGGAACCAGATACGCAGTATTTT. It translates to CASSRPGANTEPDTQYF.

This clonotype was recorded at least ten times. In DNA, the CDR3 is TGCGCCAGCAGCCGTGACAGGGGGGGCCCGTACGAGCAGTACTTC. Its translation: CASSRDRGGPYEQYF. J is TRBJ2-7 and V is TRBV5-1; 9 bases line up with TRBD1. CDR3 length: 15 amino acids. V gave up 4 bases and J gave up 4 bases; unmatched junction bases: 9. Germline V gene data show CDR1 as SGHRS and CDR2 as YFSETQ.

This clonotype showed up many times. J is TRBJ1-1 and V is TRBV29-1; 9 nucleotides match TRBD1. There are 14 residues in the CDR3. The ends lost 3 bases at V and 4 bases at J; junction bases unmatched: 6. Per germline, CDR1 SQVTM and CDR2 ANQGSEA. CDR3 sequence reads: CSVEKQGASTEAFF. The CDR3 DNA reads as TGCAGCGTTGAGAAACAGGGGGCGAGCACTGAAGCTTTCTTT.

This clonotype showed up many times. This chain connects TRBV7-8 to TRBJ2-2; 9 nucleotides align to TRBD2. The CDR3 has 16 amino acids. CDR1 and CDR2 (germline): SGHVS, FQNEAQ. Trimming at V came to 6 bases and at J to 6 bases, leaving 11 bases not matched to a gene. The CDR3 sequence: CASRPTRAGGAGELFF. The DNA for the CDR3 is TGTGCCAGCAGACCGACTCGAGCGGGAGGTGCCGGGGAGCTGTTTTTT.

This clonotype showed up many times. The V and J genes are TRBV18 and TRBJ1-6, with unresolved D. Deletions cut 2 bases from V and 3 bases from J, with 8 bases between. This CDR3 is built from 15 residues. CDR1 is KGHSH, CDR2 LQKENI, per germline. The CDR3 DNA sequence: TGTGCCAGCTCACCAGGAGGGATCTATAATTCACCCCTCCACTTT. This encodes CASSPGGIYNSPLHF. Supplemented by reference TRBV18 and TRBJ1-6, the full variable domain reads NAGVMQNPRHLVRRRGQEARLRCSPMKGHSHVYWYRQLPEEGLKFMVYLQKENIIDESGMPKERFSAEFPKEGPSILRIQQVVRGDSAAYFCASSPGGIYNSPLHFGNGTRLTVT.

The table lists this clonotype with many counts. The chain combines TRBV13 with TRBJ2-1; D call uncertain. V shed 3 bases and J shed 0 bases, with 12 bases lying between them. Germline V CDR1 and CDR2: PRHDT, FYEKMQ (reference sequence). The CDR3 covers 16 residues. The CDR3 bases are TGTGCCAGCAGCTTCGGCGGCCAAAGCTCCTACAATGAGCAGTTCTTC. It codes for CASSFGGQSSYNEQFF.

The V and J genes are TRBV7-2 and TRBJ2-7, with a possible D match to TRBD1 (5 bases). Trimming left V 5 bases short and J 2 bases short, with 16 bases between. CDR1 is SGHTA, CDR2 FQGNSA, per germline. The CDR3 is 15 amino acids. CDR3 sequence (DNA): TGTGCCAGCAGCGCCCGCAGGGAACCACCCTACGAGCAGTACTTC. Amino acids: CASSARREPPYEQYF.

This clonotype occurred many times. This sequence joins TRBV5-1 and TRBJ2-3; TRBD2 agrees at 11 bases. This CDR3 region has 15 residues. V was pared by 2 bases and J by 4 bases, with 3 bases of the junction left unmatched. CDR1 is SGHRS and CDR2 is YFSETQ in the germline V gene. CDR3 coding DNA: TGCGCCAGCAGCTTTAGCGGGGGGGTCGCAGATACGCAGTATTTT. Residues: CASSFSGGVADTQYF.

This clonotype occurred many times. The chain's CDR3 is CSAQSGRSYGYTF. DNA of the CDR3: TGCAGTGCCCAATCGGGACGGAGTTATGGCTACACCTTC. The rearrangement uses TRBV20-1 and TRBJ1-2, with D perhaps TRBD1 (5 bases). This CDR3 region has 13 residues. Trimming took off 6 bases at V and 5 bases at J, with 16 bases between the two ends. The germline V gene has CDR1 DFQATT and CDR2 SNEGSKA (reference sequence).

The rearrangement joins TRBV11-2 to TRBJ2-5; 7 bases line up with TRBD1. From germline, CDR1 is SGHAT and CDR2 FQNNGV. The CDR3 runs to 15 residues. V shed 5 bases, J shed 5 bases, and the junction held 11 bases outside the gene matches. The CDR3 bases are TGTGCCAGCAGCCCCCAGGGGGACGGAAAGGAGACCCAGTACTTC. This translates into CASSPQGDGKETQYF. Variable domain in full (rest from reference TRBV11-2 and TRBJ2-5): EAGVAQSPRYKIIEKRQSVAFWCNPISGHATLYWYQQILGQGPKLLIQFQNNGVVDDSQLPKDRFSAERLKGVDSTLKIQPAKLEDSAVYLCASSPQGDGKETQYFGPGTRLLVL.

This clonotype was detected a few times. V is TRBV7-9 and J is TRBJ2-2; 7 bases are shared with TRBD2. Germline CDR1 SEHNR, CDR2 FQNEAQ (reference sequence). The CDR3 runs to 15 residues. Trimming at V came to 1 base and at J to 6 bases, leaving 5 bases not matched to a gene. The CDR3 DNA is TGTGCCAGCAGCTTAGGGGGGGGGGACTCCGGGGAGCTGTTTTTT. Translating it yields CASSLGGGDSGELFF.

This clonotype has ten or more counts. This rearrangement joins TRBV29-1 to TRBJ2-5; D remains ambiguous. Germline V gives CDR1 SQVTM, CDR2 ANQGSEA. Trimming took 3 bases from V and 2 from J, leaving 7 bases between them. CDR3 length: 12 amino acids. The CDR3 nucleotides are TGCAGCGTTGAGGCCAGGCAAGAGACCCAGTACTTC. It translates to CSVEARQETQYF.

This clonotype was counted at least ten times. This chain uses TRBV6-1 with TRBJ2-5; TRBD1 is a possible D gene (7 bases). The CDR3 runs to 14 residues. Germline V gene data show CDR1 as MNHNS and CDR2 as SASEGT. The V end lost 6 bases, the J end lost 4 bases, and 15 bases lay between the germline ends. CDR3 amino acids: CASRRQGGGETQYF. The CDR3 DNA reads as TGTGCCAGCAGACGACAGGGAGGCGGAGAGACCCAGTACTTC.

Note on this clonotype: A read error may explain this, as a much larger clone is one base away. The chain uses TRBV7-6 and TRBJ1-2; 11 bases fit TRBD1. CDR1 is SGHVS and CDR2 is FNYEAQ in the germline V gene. Trimming removed 5 bases from V and 6 bases from J; junction bases left unmatched: 8. This CDR3 is built from 15 residues. The CDR3 is CASSPTGTGGNGYTF. The CDR3 nucleotides are TGTGCCAGCAGCCCGACCGGGACAGGGGGGAATGGCTACACCTTC.

In this sample, this clonotype turned up many times. This chain uses TRBV6-5 with TRBJ2-1; the match to TRBD2 covers 7 bases. CDR1 MNHEY and CDR2 SVGAGI come from the germline V gene. This CDR3 region has 16 residues. Trimming at V came to 0 bases and at J to 7 bases, leaving 9 bases not matched to a gene. Here the CDR3 reads CASSYSVAGVRNEQFF. The CDR3 region has the DNA TGTGCCAGCAGTTACTCGGTGGCGGGAGTAAGGAATGAGCAGTTCTTC.

This clonotype was observed many times. The chain recombines TRBV5-1 with TRBJ2-7; D may correspond to TRBD1 or TRBD2 (5 bases each). CDR1 is SGHRS and CDR2 is YFSETQ in the germline V gene. V was cut by 3 bases and J by 4 bases, with 20 bases left in between. The CDR3 loop spans 16 amino acids. CDR3: CASSSIPGRATYEQYF. CDR3 sequence (DNA): TGCGCCAGCAGCTCCATTCCGGGACGGGCCACGTACGAGCAGTACTTC.

This clonotype was seen just once. This sequence may be a read error, since a much larger clone differs from it by one base. V and J are TRBV15 and TRBJ2-5; D gene unclear. Looked up from germline, CDR1 is LNHNV and CDR2 is YYDKDF (reference sequence). There are 15 residues in the CDR3. This CDR3 reads CATGRDRAIQETQYF. The CDR3 nucleotides read TGTGCCACCGGCAGAGATCGGGCAATCCAAGAGACCCAGTACTTC.

This clonotype was recorded many times. The chain recombines TRBV11-2 with TRBJ2-7; 7 positions agree with TRBD1. The germline gives CDR1 SGHAT, CDR2 FQNNGV. V lost 2 bases to trimming and J lost 3 bases; unmatched junction nucleotides: 7. The CDR3 has 15 residues. CDR3 in DNA: TGTGCCAGCAGCTTAACGGGACAGCGTAACTACGAGCAGTACTTC. It yields the protein CASSLTGQRNYEQYF.

There are many counts of this clonotype. The CDR3 loop reads CASNEGRTQYF. CDR3 DNA: TGTGCCAGCAACGAGGGGAGAACCCAGTACTTC. This chain uses TRBV6-5 with TRBJ2-5; perhaps D is TRBD1 or TRBD2 (5 bases each). This CDR3 contains 11 residues. V was cut by 7 bases and J by 8 bases, with 11 bases left in between. Germline CDR1 reads MNHEY; CDR2 reads SVGAGI.